This T cell receptor (beta chain) was recorded in a study of identical twins (dated by TCRdb to 2016 to 2018). Regarding the complete study: TCR alpha and beta repertoires from monozygotic twins, unrelated adults of various ages and cord blood were deep-sequenced to test whether fetal clonotypes persist. To rule out contamination, the twin experiments were replicated at different times with different library preparation protocols.

For CDR1 and CDR2, the germline V gene lists SGHDT and YYEEEE. From the cysteine through the phenylalanine, the CDR3 covers 15 amino acids. Only CDR3 DNA is held: 45 bases, read in frame from base 1. The V end loses 2 bases and the J end loses 0 bases, and a stretch of 11 bases separates them. General findings and caveats noted by the study authors: Zero-insertion analyses could be partly confounded by invariant T cells such as MAIT and iNKT, though diverse VJ usage argued against such confounding for most clonotypes. Because the same donors could not be followed over many years, the conclusions relied on cross-sectional statistical analysis. Out-of-frame TCR alpha sharing in monozygotic twins was systematically underestimated by recombination models, whereas sharing between unrelated individuals was in agreement with the recombination models. Compared with coincidental sharing between unrelated individuals, out-of-frame TCR alpha sequences shared between twins had an excess of sequences with low generation probability. Abundant cord blood beta clonotypes had fewer insertions, young adult naive repertoires showed a similar but weaker trend, and memory repertoires showed no such trend. In beta out-of-frame sequences, excess twin sharing was weaker, because having fewer shared sequences lowered the signal-to-noise ratio.

On this clonotype: This clone's antigen is unknown. Base quality data are lacking; no much larger clone is found one base away.

All donors were healthy Caucasians. The library was built by means of 5' RACE. TCRdb names Illumina HiSeq 2000 as the instrument used. Template switching added a universal primer binding site, and the final cDNA carried a unique molecular identifier that allowed TCR cDNA molecules to be counted accurately. First-strand cDNA for TCR alpha and beta chains was synthesized from specific primers in the conserved constant-segment region. To control for contamination, each cDNA library was double barcoded with a SMART-Mk sample barcode plus Illumina barcodes. TruSeq adapter sequences, together with Illumina sample barcodes, were added in two successive PCR steps. Sequencing of the TCR alpha and beta cDNA libraries was done on the Illumina HiSeq platform using custom primers. On the study's bioinformatics: MiGEC processed the raw reads to extract unique molecular identifiers, while MiXCR was used to determine the CDR3 positions. For each individual, recombination models were inferred using an EM algorithm with the repgenHMM and IGoR tools. Shared clonotypes were analyzed with the tcR package in R, and sharing was normalized by the product of cloneset sizes. To study raw recombination without the effects of thymic and clonal selection, out-of-frame nonproductive sequences were analyzed. TCRdb reprocessed the public reads (quality trimming at Q25 with fastp, clone calling with MiXCR) and kept in-frame beta chains. Rows matching on CDR3 protein sequence are summarized as one entry with the most common DNA and genes. TCRdb's processing, not the study's, gives the V and J calls here. The table for this sample lists around 1.7 million distinct CDR3 sequences; roughly 35% of them were counted only once. The ten largest clones add up to 0.25% to 0.3% of the sample.

The sample comprised cord blood. The rearranged segments are TRBV5-6 and TRBJ1-2; 6 matching bases give a weak D call of TRBD1. The receptor's source is a newborn girl in good health. The CDR3 in this case is CASSFFRDTNYGYTF. The nucleotides are TGTGCCAGCAGCTTTTTCCGGGACACTAACTATGGCTACACCTTC.